These 24 T cell receptor beta chains were all obtained from the same sample, sequenced in a study of patients and donors after allogeneic stem cell transplantation (dated by TCRdb to 2020 to 2022). Receptors were amplified or captured by RT-PCR. The sequencer was a NextSeq 550. In-frame beta chains were kept once TCRdb had trimmed the public reads at Q25 with fastp and called clones with MiXCR. Records with the same CDR3 protein are collapsed into one entry carrying the most frequent genes and DNA. The sample table shows approximately 430,000 distinct CDR3 sequences, and more than 15% are seen once. The ten biggest clones cover less than 8.5% of the sample. Source material: blood, either unsorted or a sorted T cell fraction (not recorded which). Receptors originate from a human donor who was either an allogeneic HSCT recipient or a stem cell or donor lymphocyte infusion donor (not recorded which). It is not recorded whose cells these are; they may come from a transplant donor.

This chain links TRBV20-1 with TRBJ2-5, with no clear D. The CDR3 is 10 residues long. Looked up from germline, CDR1 is DFQATT and CDR2 is SNEGSKA (reference sequence). CDR3 in amino acids: CSGLQETQYF. The CDR3 coding sequence is TGCAGCGGTCTTCAAGAGACCCAGTACTTC.

There are a few counts of this clonotype. The chain carries TRBV6-5 and TRBJ2-7; TRBD1 matches 9 bases. This CDR3 region has 15 residues. The V and J ends lost 0 bases and 6 bases, in that order; junction bases with no gene match: 6. Per the germline V gene, CDR1 is MNHEY and CDR2 is SVGAGI. CDR3 protein: CASSYSGDRAREQYF. CDR3 sequence (DNA): TGTGCCAGCAGTTACTCGGGGGACAGGGCCCGCGAGCAGTACTTC.

This clonotype was counted a few times. V gene TRBV12-3 or TRBV12-4 combines with J gene TRBJ1-1; D is possibly TRBD1 (5 bases). This CDR3 spans 15 amino acids. Trimming removed 4 bases from V and 5 bases from J, with 17 bases in between. For the CDR3, the DNA is TGTGCCAGCAGTTCACCAACTAAGGGGCGGACTGAAGCTTTCTTT. Protein: CASSSPTKGRTEAFF.

The V gene is TRBV10-3, the J gene TRBJ1-2, with a weak D call TRBD1 (5 bases). Trimming took 4 bases from V and 5 from J, leaving 17 bases between them. The CDR3 covers 15 residues. Germline V gene sequence: CDR1 ENHRY, CDR2 SYGVKD. The CDR3 coding sequence is TGTGCCATCAGTGTACCGGGGACCCTCCGTTATGGCTACACCTTC. Translated: CAISVPGTLRYGYTF.

This clonotype was detected ten times or more. The rearrangement links TRBV6-2 or TRBV6-3 to TRBJ1-5; D remains ambiguous. The CDR3 spans 13 residues. Trimming removed 4 bases at V and 5 bases at J, with 9 bases between. Germline V gene data show CDR1 as MNHEY and CDR2 as SVGEGT. The CDR3 is CASSSGFHQPQHF. As DNA, the CDR3 is TGTGCCAGCAGTTCGGGATTTCATCAGCCCCAGCATTTT.

This clonotype showed up just a few times. The chain couples TRBV29-1 to TRBJ2-7; 7 bases line up with TRBD1. CDR1 and CDR2 (germline): SQVTM, ANQGSEA. Trimming cost V 7 bases and J 1 base; bases outside gene matches: 7. The CDR3 is made up of 13 amino acids. The CDR3: CSALGQLSYEQYF. Here the CDR3 DNA reads TGCAGCGCCCTGGGACAGTTATCCTACGAGCAGTACTTC.

The CDR3: CASSSRHRDYGYTF. The CDR3 DNA reads as TGTGCCAGCAGCTCGCGCCACAGGGATTATGGCTACACCTTC. V usage is TRBV13 and J usage is TRBJ1-2; D possibly corresponds to TRBD1 (6 bases). CDR1 PRHDT and CDR2 FYEKMQ come from the germline V gene (reference sequence). CDR3 length: 14 residues. The V end was cut by 4 bases, the J end by 5 bases, with 14 bases between.

This clonotype was recorded a few times. This chain connects TRBV29-1 to TRBJ2-7; D gene unclear. The CDR3 consists of 15 residues. The germline CDR1 and CDR2 sequences are SQVTM and ANQGSEA. Trimming cost V 1 base and J 1 base, with 14 bases left between them. This CDR3 is CSVEGASRGSYEQYF. CDR3 nucleotide sequence: TGCAGCGTTGAAGGGGCCTCCCGTGGTTCCTACGAGCAGTACTTC.

V gene TRBV25-1 combines with J gene TRBJ2-1; 8 bases fit TRBD2. The CDR3 runs 17 residues. CDR1 is MGHDK, CDR2 SYGVNS, per germline. V lost 4 bases to trimming and J lost 4 bases; unmatched junction nucleotides: 12. The DNA for the CDR3 is TGTGCCAGCAGTGGCACCCCCCGCGGGGGGCAGTACAATGAGCAGTTCTTC. This encodes CASSGTPRGGQYNEQFF.

This clonotype was seen a few times. The chain uses TRBV27 and TRBJ2-1; 13 nucleotides line up with TRBD2. Trimming at V came to 4 bases and at J to 6 bases, leaving 6 bases not matched to a gene. The CDR3 contains 16 residues. Germline assignment: CDR1 MNHEY and CDR2 SMNVEV (reference sequence). In DNA form, the CDR3 reads TGTGCCAGCAGTTCCCCGGGACTAGCGGGACGCAATGAGCAGTTCTTC. This encodes CASSSPGLAGRNEQFF.

This clonotype was observed once. V is TRBV27 and J is TRBJ1-5; TRBD1 matches at 7 bases. Germline lookup yields CDR1 MNHEY and CDR2 SMNVEV (reference sequence). The ends lost 2 bases at V and 2 bases at J; junction bases unmatched: 9. This CDR3 contains 17 residues. This chain's CDR3 is CASSLGRGTAGNQPQHF. CDR3 nucleotide sequence: TGTGCCAGCAGTTTAGGCAGGGGGACAGCCGGCAATCAGCCCCAGCATTTT.

The table lists this clonotype with a few counts. The rearrangement uses TRBV12-3 or TRBV12-4 and TRBJ2-2; weak D call: TRBD1 (5 bases). V was cut by 8 bases and J by 13 bases, with 17 bases left in between. CDR3 length equals 12 residues. This CDR3 is CASGPGPVRLFF. For the CDR3, the DNA is TGTGCCAGCGGACCAGGGCCGGTTCGGCTGTTTTTT.

This clonotype has a handful of counts. The V gene is TRBV4-3, the J gene TRBJ1-1; no clear D. Germline V lookup: CDR1 LGHNA, CDR2 YSLEER. The CDR3 length is 16 residues. Trimming stripped 0 bases from V and 3 bases from J, with 14 bases between. The CDR3 loop is CASSQDLTGDYTEAFF. The CDR3 DNA sequence: TGCGCCAGCAGCCAAGATCTTACCGGGGATTACACTGAAGCTTTCTTT.

This chain uses TRBV21-1 with TRBJ1-2; TRBD1 is taken as the D call from the table, unchecked against the DNA. TRBV21-1 is deemed a pseudogene. The CDR3 length is 14 residues. The CDR3 DNA reads TGTGCCAGCACTATTACACAGGGGAGGGGCGGCTACACCTTC. Residues: CASTITQGRGGYTF.

This clonotype came up a few times. This sequence joins TRBV29-1 and TRBJ2-2; a possible D gene is TRBD2 (6 bases). CDR1 SQVTM and CDR2 ANQGSEA come from the germline V gene. This CDR3 spans 14 amino acids. V lost 4 bases and J lost 3, with 12 bases in between. CDR3 bases: TGCAGCGTTGTGTCCCGGAGGGACACCGGGGAGCTGTTTTTT. This translates into CSVVSRRDTGELFF.

J is TRBJ1-1 and V is TRBV3-1, with 8 positions matching TRBD1. V lost 3 bases, J lost 7 bases, and 4 bases stayed unmatched. Germline CDR1 LGHDT, CDR2 YNNKEL (reference sequence). The CDR3 covers 13 residues. CDR3 region: CASSQTGALEAFF. The CDR3 DNA follows: TGTGCCAGCAGCCAGACAGGGGCCCTTGAAGCTTTCTTT.

V usage is TRBV7-9 and J usage is TRBJ1-2; D gene uncertain. The CDR3 totals 10 residues. Germline V gives CDR1 SEHNR, CDR2 FQNEAQ (reference sequence). With 11 bases removed from V and 7 bases from J, the gap between germline ends came to 11 bases. The CDR3 DNA reads TGTGCCTGGCATGAGGGTGGCTACACCTTC. The encoded protein is CAWHEGGYTF.

This chain connects TRBV20-1 to TRBJ2-3; the D gene is possibly TRBD2 (6 bases). The CDR3 extends over 15 amino acids. Germline CDR1 DFQATT, CDR2 SNEGSKA (reference sequence). Trimming shortened V by 1 base and J by 2 bases, and 13 bases separated the two germline ends. CDR3 region: CSARGSGGNTDTQYF. The CDR3 coding sequence is TGCAGTGCTAGAGGATCTGGGGGGAACACAGATACGCAGTATTTT.

The chain joins TRBV20-1 to TRBJ2-5; no reliable D call. Looked up from germline, CDR1 is DFQATT and CDR2 is SNEGSKA (reference sequence). The ends were cut back, 0 bases at V and 5 bases at J, with 1 base in the middle. The CDR3 is 10 residues long. The CDR3 coding sequence is TGCAGTGCTAGAGAGGAGACCCAGTACTTC. Translated: CSAREETQYF.

This clonotype turned up a few times. V usage is TRBV11-2 and J usage is TRBJ2-2, with TRBD1 identical over 8 bases. The germline gives CDR1 SGHAT, CDR2 FQNNGV. This CDR3 is 18 amino acids long. Germline trimming cut 0 bases from V and 3 bases from J; bases unmatched to any gene: 9. CDR3: CASSLESGGARDTGELFF. CDR3 coding DNA: TGTGCCAGCAGCTTAGAATCAGGGGGCGCGAGGGACACCGGGGAGCTGTTTTTT.

The chain links TRBV7-6 to TRBJ2-3; D gene uncertain. Between the trimmed V and J ends, which lost 0 bases and 0 bases, there was a span of 7 bases. Germline V gene data show CDR1 as SGHVS and CDR2 as FNYEAQ. There are 15 residues in the CDR3. CDR3 sequence reads: CASSLAWGSTDTQYF. The DNA of the CDR3 is TGTGCCAGCAGCTTAGCGTGGGGTAGCACAGATACGCAGTATTTT.

The CDR3 loop is CASSYRVREKLFF. Here the CDR3 DNA reads TGTGCCAGCAGTTACAGGGTACGGGAAAAACTGTTTTTT. The chain combines TRBV6-5 with TRBJ1-4; D is unresolved. There are 13 residues in the CDR3. Trimming removed 2 bases from V and 8 bases from J, with 9 bases in between. The V gene's germline CDR1 is MNHEY and CDR2 SVGAGI.

Only a few counts were recorded for this clonotype. This rearrangement joins TRBV7-9 to TRBJ1-1, with 7 bases identical to TRBD1. The ends lost 5 bases at V and 3 bases at J; junction bases unmatched: 3. CDR1 SEHNR and CDR2 FQNEAQ come from the germline V gene (reference sequence). This CDR3 is built from 13 residues. The CDR3, as DNA: TGTGCCAGCAGCCCCGGGACAGACACTGAAGCTTTCTTT. It specifies CASSPGTDTEAFF.

This clonotype was seen only a few times. This sequence joins TRBV11-2 and TRBJ2-7, with TRBD2 matching over 11 bases. The CDR3 has 16 amino acids. Germline CDR1 is SGHAT and CDR2 is FQNNGV. The junction had 5 bases not matched to a gene; V was cut back by 0 bases and J by 4 bases. CDR3 sequence: CASSLDRLAGLYEQYF. The CDR3 nucleotides read TGTGCCAGCAGCTTAGATCGACTAGCGGGACTATACGAGCAGTACTTC.